The next 8 T cell receptor beta chains were all read from a single sample in a study of human T cells and chemical hapten exposure. Time point indicated: patch test 1, 2 weeks after DPC sensitization. The treatment: therapeutic diphenylcyclopropenone sensitization with weekly scalp DPC. TCRdb used MiXCR to reprocess the RACE reads, holding one entry per CDR3 protein. Seen here are about 81,000 distinct CDR3 sequences, about 8% observed once, and the top ten hold about 1.4%. The sequences come from whole blood, collected in connection with sensitization to the hapten diphenylcyclopropenone (DPC). These receptors came from a woman aged 25 to 39 with alopecia areata. Some clones in this sample may be carry-over from other donors' samples.

This clonotype was observed at least ten times. The CDR3 is CASRDVREKLFF. Here the CDR3 DNA reads TGTGCCAGCAGAGACGTTCGGGAAAAACTGTTTTTT. This chain joins TRBV7-9 and TRBJ1-4; D gene uncertain. Germline V gene data show CDR1 as SEHNR and CDR2 as FQNEAQ (reference sequence). The CDR3 has 12 residues. V gave up 6 bases and J gave up 8 bases, with 10 bases separating them. The whole variable domain, filled in from reference TRBV7-9 and TRBJ1-4, reads DTGVSQNPRHKITKRGQNVTFRCDPISEHNRLYWYRQTLGQGPEFLTYFQNEAQLEKSRLLSDRFSAERPKGSFSTLEIQRTEQGDSAMYLCASRDVREKLFFGSGTQLSVL.

This clonotype was counted a few times. The chain is built from TRBV2 and TRBJ1-1; D unclear. Trimming removed 1 base from V and 7 bases from J, with 10 bases in between. Germline values: CDR1 SNHLY, CDR2 FYNNEI. The CDR3 runs 13 residues. Here the CDR3 reads CASSEGAAREAFF. CDR3 sequence (DNA): TGTGCCAGCAGTGAAGGGGCCGCCCGTGAAGCTTTCTTT.

With respect to this clonotype: A read error is possible here, since a much larger clone lies one base away. The chain couples TRBV29-1 to TRBJ2-7, with 8 positions matching TRBD1. The CDR3 totals 14 residues. Germline trimming cut 7 bases from V and 0 bases from J; bases unmatched to any gene: 8. Germline-derived CDR1 and CDR2 are SQVTM and ANQGSEA. The CDR3 bases are TGCAGCGCTTCCAGGACAGGGCGCTCCTACGAGCAGTACTTC. Residues: CSASRTGRSYEQYF.

This clonotype was observed many times. The gene calls are TRBV20-1 and TRBJ2-7, with D possibly TRBD2 on 5 matching bases. Germline loops: CDR1 DFQATT, CDR2 SNEGSKA (reference sequence). V lost 0 bases and J lost 2, with 14 bases in between. The CDR3 extends over 15 amino acids. CDR3 loop: CSARDLSGNTYEQYF. As DNA, the CDR3 is TGCAGTGCTAGAGATCTCTCGGGGAATACCTACGAGCAGTACTTC.

At least ten counts were recorded for this clonotype. The chain links TRBV12-3 or TRBV12-4 to TRBJ2-7, with 8 bases lining up with TRBD2. The ends lost 7 bases at V and 3 bases at J; junction bases unmatched: 8. CDR3 length equals 14 residues. In DNA, the CDR3 is TGTGCCAGCAATTTCGTAGCGGGGATCTACGAGCAGTACTTC. Its translation is CASNFVAGIYEQYF.

V is TRBV3-1 and J is TRBJ1-3; no reliable D call. This CDR3 has 16 residues. CDR1 and CDR2 (germline): LGHDT, YNNKEL (reference sequence). Trimming took off 1 base at V and 0 bases at J, with 10 bases between the two ends. The CDR3 spells CASSQVPVLSGNTIYF. Written as DNA, the CDR3 is TGTGCCAGCAGCCAAGTCCCGGTCCTCTCTGGAAACACCATATATTTT.

This clonotype was seen at least ten times. The J gene is TRBJ2-5, the V gene TRBV20-1; D might be TRBD1 (6 bases). Germline CDR1 DFQATT, CDR2 SNEGSKA (reference sequence). Trimming removed 3 bases at V and 5 bases at J, with 10 bases between. CDR3 length equals 12 residues. The CDR3 nucleotides read TGCAGTGCTAGGGGGGCTGGGGAGACCCAGTACTTC. Its translation: CSARGAGETQYF.

The table lists this clonotype with many counts. The V and J genes are TRBV5-4 and TRBJ2-2; a possible D gene is TRBD1 (5 bases). The CDR3 loop spans 13 amino acids. Germline values: CDR1 SGHNT, CDR2 YYREEE (reference sequence). The V end lost 3 bases, the J end lost 6 bases, and 9 bases lay between the germline ends. CDR3 sequence reads: CASSSGFSGELFF. In DNA form, the CDR3 reads TGTGCCAGCAGCTCAGGGTTTTCCGGGGAGCTGTTTTTT.